This record looks at one T cell receptor (beta chain) sequence and its context. The antigen is undetermined. Trimming took 2 bases from V and 5 from J; bases not matched to a gene: 9. This CDR3 has 16 residues. Looked up from germline, CDR1 is MNHEY and CDR2 is SMNVEV (reference sequence). These data belong to a study of cytomegalovirus exposure and HLA in healthy donors. 13 Jbeta primers and 60 Vbeta primers were used for the PCR. Sequencing used immunoSEQ multiplex PCR; TCRdb keeps in-frame clones, though not all of them. Of approximately 160,000 clones listed, about three quarters were seen once; the top ten hold more than 1.2%. General study findings and limits: Previously analyzed data showed that most TCR beta V segments were productive at a frequency of about 87% or about 30%. As was reported, the classifier diagnosed cytomegalovirus status with high specificity and sensitivity. One cluster of highly shared sequence variants probably arose as a sequencing artifact. Rare TCR sequences predominated, though certain public TCRs were found in many donors.

The rearrangement joins TRBV27 to TRBJ2-5; 9 bases map to TRBD2. This TCR derives from a man between 18 and 35 years old in good health and CMV-seronegative. The sequencing input was PBMCs. The DNA for the CDR3 is TGTGCCAGCAGTTTAATGCCTAGCGGGGTTAGGGAGACCCAGTACTTC. This gives the protein CASSLMPSGVRETQYF.